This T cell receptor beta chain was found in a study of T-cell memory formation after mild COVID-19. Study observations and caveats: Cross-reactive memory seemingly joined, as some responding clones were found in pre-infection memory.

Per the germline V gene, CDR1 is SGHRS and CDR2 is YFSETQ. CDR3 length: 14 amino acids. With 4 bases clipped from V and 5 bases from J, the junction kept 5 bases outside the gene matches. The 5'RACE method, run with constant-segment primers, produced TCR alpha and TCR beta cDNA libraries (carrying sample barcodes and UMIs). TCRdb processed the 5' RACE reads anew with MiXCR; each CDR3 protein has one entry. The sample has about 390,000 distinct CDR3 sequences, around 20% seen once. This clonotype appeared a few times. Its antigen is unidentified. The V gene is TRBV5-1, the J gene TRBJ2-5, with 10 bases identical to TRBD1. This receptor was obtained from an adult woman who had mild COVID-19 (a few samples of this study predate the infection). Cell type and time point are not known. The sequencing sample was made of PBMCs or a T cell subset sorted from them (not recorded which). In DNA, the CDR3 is TGCGCCAGCAGCATCGACAGGGGGCCGGAGACCCAGTACTTC. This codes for CASSIDRGPETQYF.